This T cell receptor beta chain comes out of a study of T cells in lung cancer brain metastases (dated by TCRdb to between 2018 and 2020). Regarding the research as a whole: Of the 20 patients, seventeen had a history of tobacco use, with a median of approximately 40 pack-years. Of the roughly 20 patients, more than 15 received no interval therapy between resection of the primary and resection of the metastasis. A median interval of about 340 days was observed between acquisition of the primary and brain metastasis specimens. TCR beta CDR3 repertoires were compared between fully resected primary non-small cell lung cancers and paired brain metastases. The cohort comprised some 20 patients contributing 40 specimens, one primary lung lesion and one brain metastasis each. Of the patients, 11 were female and several were male, and their median age at first diagnosis was about 56 years. DNA integrity number averaged 3.8 in both primary and metastatic specimens, with no significant difference between sites. What the study reported, not specific to this receptor: The study could not control for the effects of preoperative corticosteroids on T cell infiltration in brain metastases. DNA fragmentation in FFPE samples may have prevented retrieval of the complete infiltrating T cell repertoire. A significantly larger repertoire fraction was made up by the ten most abundant clones in brain metastases than in primaries, which was suggestive of clonal expansion. Most clones were found to be lesion-specific, and limited overlap was observed between paired lesions (mean Morisita index about 0.21). Brain metastases contained significantly fewer unique productive clones than the paired primaries (median about 1,600 versus 5,000).

Patients had resection for either synchronous oligometastatic disease or delayed recurrence of a solitary brain metastasis. To avoid including cancers other than NSCLC, any patient with a history of multiple malignancies was excluded. Using marked H&E slides as a guide, tumor areas were macrodissected from about five unstained roughly 11 um sections that had been deparaffinized. Every specimen was formalin-fixed and paraffin-embedded (FFPE). Genomic DNA was extracted using the AllPrep DNA/RNA FFPE Kit. In the case of this clone: Its antigen remains unidentified. The sample holds no much larger clone one base away, and base qualities are not on file.

Taken from cysteine to phenylalanine, the CDR3 has 14 residues. The DNA shown is the 42-base CDR3, in frame from base 1. Ends trimmed: V by 6 bases, J by 5 bases; bases unmatched to a gene: 7. CDR1 and CDR2, looked up from the germline V gene (reference sequence), are LNHDA and SQIVND. Between about 2 and 5.5 ug genomic DNA was input per sample, and equal DNA input was given to paired samples. TCR beta libraries were built with the immunoSEQ hsTCRbeta Kit using multiplexed V and J gene primers in two PCR steps. Pooled libraries with positive and negative controls were sequenced on an Illumina MiSeq using a 100-cycle paired-end protocol. Per the original workflow: The immunoSEQ vendor processed the raw data into normalized, annotated TCR beta repertoire reports. Richness was defined as unique clones by nucleotide sequence, with iChao1 and Efron-Thisted estimators extrapolating total richness. To characterize and compare the paired lesions, the analysis used Pielou's evenness, Simpson's index, the proportional abundance of the top-ten clones, and the Morisita overlap index. The clones in this table, taken by TCRdb from immuneACCESS, are in-frame only. Not every clone is retained; where verified, under half of the shortfall comes from an unresolved V gene, and the cause of the rest is unknown. V and J calls and clone size are copied from that table; D and trimming were computed from the DNA. This sample is represented by 3,000 to 4,000 clones; approximately 87% of them were singletons. In total, the top ten clones hold over 5% of the sample.

The chain is made from TRBV19 and TRBJ1-5, and 7 junction bases match TRBD1. The TCR was taken from a woman aged 45 to 65 with non-small cell lung cancer. Sequencing was done on a sample of tumor tissue from the primary lung tumor. Explained via the paper, the cell subset or site label denotes: primary lung cancer lesion. The sequenced DNA: TGTGCCAGTAGATTACAGGGGATATATCAGCCCCAGCATTTT. Translated, this is CASRLQGIYQPQHF. This CDR3, with the reference TRBV19 and TRBJ1-5 proteins standing in past its ends, gives the full variable domain DGGITQSPKYLFRKEGQNVTLSCEQNLNHDAMYWYRQDPGQGLRLIYYSQIVNDFQKGDIAEGYSVSREKKESFPLTVTSAQKNPTAFYLCASRLQGIYQPQHFGDGTRLSIL.